This entry features one TCR beta chain sequence. This CDR3 has 15 amino acids. V shed 6 bases, J shed 2 bases, and the junction held 5 bases outside the gene matches. Germline assignment: CDR1 MNHNY and CDR2 SVGAGI (reference sequence). This entry belongs to a study of T cell changes during pregnancy in multiple sclerosis. Sequenced by immunoSEQ multiplex PCR; TCRdb stores in-frame clones only, minus some. The table has around 100,000 clones, about nine tenths seen once. The sequenced sample was peripheral blood, obtained in the second trimester of pregnancy. This sequence was found in a female donor in good health, enrolled as a control in a pregnancy study. This chain connects TRBV6-6 to TRBJ1-5, with TRBD1 matching 9 bases. The CDR3 DNA reads TGTGCCAGCAGGGACCGGGACAGGGGCAATCAGCCCCAGCATTTT. Translating gives CASRDRDRGNQPQHF.